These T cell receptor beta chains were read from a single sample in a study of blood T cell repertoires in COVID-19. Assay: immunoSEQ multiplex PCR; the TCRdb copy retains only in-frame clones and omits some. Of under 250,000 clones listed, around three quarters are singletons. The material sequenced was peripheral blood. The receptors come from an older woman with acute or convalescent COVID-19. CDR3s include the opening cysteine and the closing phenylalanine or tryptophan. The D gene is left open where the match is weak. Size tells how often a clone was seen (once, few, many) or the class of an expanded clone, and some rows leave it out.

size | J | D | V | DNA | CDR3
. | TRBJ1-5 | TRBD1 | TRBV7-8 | TGTGCCAGCAGCCCCCTTACGGGACAGCTTAGCAATCAGCCCCAGCATTTT | CASSPLTGQLSNQPQHF
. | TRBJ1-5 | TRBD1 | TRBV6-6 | TGTGCCAGCAGACGAACAGGGGGCCCAAATAGCAATCAGCCCCAGCATTTT | CASRRTGGPNSNQPQHF
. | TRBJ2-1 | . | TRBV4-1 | TGCGCCAGCAGCCAAGGCGCCTTAGATGAGCAGTTCTTC | CASSQGALDEQFF
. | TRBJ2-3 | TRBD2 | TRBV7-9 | TGTGCCAGCAGCTCCCCGACTAGCGGGGGGGTAGTAGATACGCAGTATTTT | CASSSPTSGGVVDTQYF
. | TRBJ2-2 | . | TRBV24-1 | TGTGCCACCAGTGAGGGGCCCAGCACCGGGGAGCTGTTTTTT | CATSEGPSTGELFF
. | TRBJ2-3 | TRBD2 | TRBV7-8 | TGTGCCAGCAGCCCAAACAACCAAATTCTAGCGGGGGGCCCCCCAGATACGCAGTATTTT | CASSPNNQILAGGPPDTQYF
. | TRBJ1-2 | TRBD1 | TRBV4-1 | TGCGCCAGCAGCCAATTACAGGGGGCCATGGGTATCTATGGCTACACCTTC | CASSQLQGAMGIYGYTF
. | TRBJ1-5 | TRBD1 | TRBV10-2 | TGCGCCAGCACCATAGACCAGGGACAGCATAGCAATCAGCCCCAGCATTTT | CASTIDQGQHSNQPQHF
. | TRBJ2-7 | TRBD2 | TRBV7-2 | TGTGCCAGCAGCTTAGAAATGGAGCGGGGCCCCTACGAGCAGTACTTC | CASSLEMERGPYEQYF
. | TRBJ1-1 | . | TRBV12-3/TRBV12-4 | TGTGCCAGCAGTTATTGGGGAGACACTGAAGCTTTCTTT | CASSYWGDTEAFF
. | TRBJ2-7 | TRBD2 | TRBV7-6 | TGTGCCAGCAGGTTGACTAGCGGGGGCCACTACGAGCAGTACTTC | CASRLTSGGHYEQYF
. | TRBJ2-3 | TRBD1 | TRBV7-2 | TGTGCCAGCAGCAGACGGCCGCAGGGGGTTACAGATACGCAGTATTTT | CASSRRPQGVTDTQYF
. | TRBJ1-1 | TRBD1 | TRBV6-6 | TGTGCCAGCAGCGACAGGGCCGGGGCTGAAGCTTTCTTT | CASSDRAGAEAFF
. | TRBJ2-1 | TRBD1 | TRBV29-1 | TGCAGCGTGGGACAGGGGCGGGCTGAGCAGTTCTTC | CSVGQGRAEQFF
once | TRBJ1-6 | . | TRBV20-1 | TGCAGTGCTAGTTTTAGGGGGTCCGGGAATAATTCACCCCTCCACTTT | CSASFRGSGNNSPLHF
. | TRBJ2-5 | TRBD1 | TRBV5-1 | TGCGCCAGCAGCTGGGCCGGGACAGGTGAAGAGACCCAGTACTTC | CASSWAGTGEETQYF